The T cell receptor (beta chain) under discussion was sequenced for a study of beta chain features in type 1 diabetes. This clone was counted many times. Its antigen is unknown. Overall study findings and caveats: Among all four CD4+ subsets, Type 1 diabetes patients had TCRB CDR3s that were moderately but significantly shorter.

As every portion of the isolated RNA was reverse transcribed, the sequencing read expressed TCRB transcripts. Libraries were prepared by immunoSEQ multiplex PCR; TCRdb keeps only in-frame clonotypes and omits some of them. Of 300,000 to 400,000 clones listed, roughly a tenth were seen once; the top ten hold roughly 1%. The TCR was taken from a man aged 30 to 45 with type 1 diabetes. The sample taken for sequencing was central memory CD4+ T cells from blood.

CDR3 DNA: TGCAGCGTTGGCGATAGCGGGGGGGCCACAGATACGCAGTATTTT. Protein: CSVGDSGGATDTQYF. V usage is TRBV29-1 and J usage is TRBJ2-3; 11 bases fit TRBD2. The CDR3 consists of 15 residues. Trimming at V came to 4 bases and at J to 2 bases, leaving 5 bases not matched to a gene. CDR1 is SQVTM and CDR2 is ANQGSEA in the germline V gene.